This is a list of T cell receptor beta chains from one sample in a study of cytotoxic CD8 clonotypes in ibrutinib-treated CLL. Assay: immunoSEQ multiplex PCR; the TCRdb copy retains only in-frame clones and omits some. The table has approximately 130,000 clones, approximately 81% seen once. The specimen was PBMCs, collected after 24 months of ibrutinib treatment. The source of these receptors is a human donor with chronic lymphocytic leukemia. The conserved cysteine and the conserved F or W are not part of the CDR3 here. The size field is filled for only some rows; it gives once, few, many or a size class.

>TRBV25-1|NA|TRBJ2-5
ASSLLAGGSETQY
>TRBV4-1|NA|TRBJ2-1
ASSQDRRAQGGEQF
>TRBV5-1|NA|TRBJ1-1
ASSGGTSRVAF
>TRBV18|NA|TRBJ2-7
ASSPRGAPSYEQY
>TRBV19|NA|TRBJ1-3
ASSTAGNTIY
>TRBV5-4|NA|TRBJ2-5
ASSPRLAGAGETQY
>TRBV6-5|NA|TRBJ1-1
ASSYSKRFRTEAF
>TRBV5-4|once|TRBJ2-2
ASSLAASITGELF
>TRBV29-1|NA|TRBJ1-1
SSRGGTEAF
>TRBV7-9|NA|TRBJ1-1
ASSYPQGVGTEAF
>TRBV7-9|few|TRBJ1-5
ASSLDGENQPQH
>TRBV6-4|NA|TRBJ1-1
ASSDRQNTEAF
>TRBV7-8|once|TRBJ2-2
ASSFPGGELF
>TRBV5-1|NA|TRBJ2-2
ASSPSTQGAGELF
>TRBV9|NA|TRBJ1-1
ASSSRGTGAGGRGNTEAF
>TRBV7-2|NA|TRBJ2-7
ASSLDPGTAEYEQY
>TRBV28|NA|TRBJ1-5
ASSPPRRDWGNQPQH
>TRBV6-6|NA|TRBJ1-1
ASTTGNTEAF
>TRBV5-1|few|TRBJ1-2
ASSFTDTANYGYT
>TRBV9|NA|TRBJ2-3
ASSVDSGTDTQY
>TRBV7-8|NA|TRBJ2-3
ASSLSQRGGWTDTQY
>TRBV27|NA|TRBJ1-2
ASTFAGTNYGYT
>TRBV30|NA|TRBJ2-7
AWSVGYEQY
>TRBV19|NA|TRBJ1-2
ASSITANNYGYT
>TRBV5-1|NA|TRBJ2-5
ASSKGTGTHQETQY